Below, 13 T cell receptor beta chains from the same sample are listed, as sequenced in a study of tumor and adjacent non-tumor tissue in lung cancer. TCRbeta libraries were built with three rounds of nested PCR, modified from ARM-PCR. TCRdb reprocessed the multiplex PCR reads via MiXCR and lists one record per CDR3 protein. The table has 75,000 to 80,000 distinct CDR3 sequences, approximately 82% seen once. This sample's RNA came from whole unsorted tissue. The normal lung tissue was taken more than 3 cm from the tumor edge. The material sequenced was distant non-tumor lung tissue. These receptors all stem from a man in his sixties or seventies with non-small cell lung cancer.

With respect to this clonotype: A much larger clone lies one base from this, so it may be a read error. The V gene is TRBV4-1, the J gene TRBJ2-5, with a weak D call TRBD2 (5 bases). CDR1 MGHRA and CDR2 YSYEKL come from the germline V gene. The CDR3 extends over 16 amino acids. CDR3 in amino acids: CSSSQAERPIQETQYF. The CDR3 bases are TGCTCCAGCAGCCAAGCTGAGCGGCCAATACAAGAGACCCAGTACTTC.

The chain employs TRBV7-9 and TRBJ2-6, with D hard to call. V was cut by 1 base and J by 3 bases, with 7 bases left in between. Germline assignment: CDR1 SEHNR and CDR2 FQNEAQ (reference sequence). The CDR3 consists of 15 residues. DNA of the CDR3: TGTGCCAGCAGCTTAGATTTTTATGGGGCCAACGTCCTGACTTTC. It codes for CASSLDFYGANVLTF.

A word on this clonotype: Compared with germline, one end of the junction differs, possibly owing to a read error. The chain employs TRBV28 and TRBJ2-1; D is undetermined. CDR1 is MDHEN and CDR2 is SYDVKM in the germline V gene. The CDR3 contains 14 residues. The CDR3 here is CASDSRVIDNEQFF. CDR3 coding DNA: TGCGCCAGCGATAGTAGAGTGATTGACAATGAGCAGTTCTTC.

V gene TRBV29-1 combines with J gene TRBJ1-2, with no clear D. The V end lost 5 bases, the J end lost 13 bases, and 23 bases lay between the germline ends. The CDR3 covers 13 residues. CDR1 and CDR2 (germline): SQVTM, ANQGSEA. The CDR3 sequence: CSVLQTGVYGCTF. The CDR3 coding sequence is TGCAGCGTTCTCCAGACGGGAGTCTATGGATGCACCTTC.

As to this clonotype: Relative to the germline gene, one junction end is altered; a read error may explain this. The chain combines TRBV11-2 with TRBJ2-3; 7 positions agree with TRBD1. The CDR3 consists of 14 residues. Germline V CDR1 and CDR2: SGHAT, FQNNGV. DNA for the CDR3: TGTGCCAGCAGCACACAGGGGTTCTCAGATATGCAGTTTTTT. It encodes CASSTQGFSDMQFF.

The gene calls are TRBV7-3 and TRBJ2-1; 7 bases are shared with TRBD1. CDR1 SGHTA and CDR2 FQGTGA come from the germline V gene. The ends lost 10 bases at V and 6 bases at J; junction bases unmatched: 12. The CDR3 is 14 amino acids. As DNA, the CDR3 is TGTGCCAACAGGGGCGGCAATATTGGCAATGAGCAGTTCTTC. The encoded protein is CANRGGNIGNEQFF.

J is TRBJ2-1 and V is TRBV11-3, with 8 positions matching TRBD1. The J segment lost 13 bases and the V segment lost 5 bases, leaving 16 bases of the junction unmatched. Looked up from germline, CDR1 is SGHNT and CDR2 is YENEEA. This CDR3 spans 15 amino acids. The CDR3 loop reads CASSIYRGTYNNQFF. The CDR3 bases are TGTGCCAGCAGCATATACAGGGGGACTTACAATAATCAGTTCTTC.

Concerning this clonotype itself: Here the CDR3 omits its conserved ending phenylalanine or tryptophan, so a read error is the likely source. This chain links TRBV7-9 with TRBJ1-6; the match to TRBD1 covers 7 bases. This CDR3 has 12 amino acids. Germline assignment: CDR1 SEHNR and CDR2 FQNEAQ (reference sequence). The CDR3 spells CDNSNRGSPLHS. DNA of the CDR3: TGTGACAACAGCAACAGGGGTTCACCACTCCACTCC.

Note on this clonotype: The missing conserved phenylalanine or tryptophan at the end of this CDR3 makes a read error likely. The DNA is omitted, as the CDR3 cannot be located on it reliably, and the CDR3 follows TCRdb's listing. The chain has TRBV11-3 and TRBJ1-1; the table's D call, TRBD1, was not checked against the DNA. Germline-derived CDR1 and CDR2 are SGHNT and YENEEA. The CDR3 comprises 16 residues, both ends counted. The CDR3 region is CASSFRERTLNTQDFL.

To note about this clonotype: The final CDR3 position lacks the conserved phenylalanine or tryptophan, pointing to a likely read error. This sequence joins TRBV29-1 and TRBJ2-5, with D unclear. CDR1 SQVTM and CDR2 ANQGSEA come from the germline V gene. V lost 7 bases and J lost 2, with 23 bases in between. This CDR3 comprises 16 residues. CDR3 region: CSAKPYLQTCQETQYN. The DNA for the CDR3 is TGCAGCGCCAAGCCCTACCTCCAGACATGTCAAGAGACCCAGTACAAC.

As concerns this clonotype: A read error is likely, as this CDR3 ends without the conserved phenylalanine or tryptophan. The gene calls are TRBV11-3 and TRBJ1-1; the match to TRBD1 covers 7 bases. Trimming cost V 3 bases and J 1 base; bases outside gene matches: 8. The CDR3 runs to 16 residues. The germline V gene encodes CDR1 SGHNT and CDR2 YENEEA. CDR3 sequence: CASSFRDRAQNTEAFI. CDR3 coding DNA: TGTGCCAGCAGCTTCCGGGACAGAGCCCAGAACACTGAAGCTTTCATT.

As to this clonotype: Germline and junction disagree at one end, which may indicate a read error. The chain couples TRBV5-6 to TRBJ2-5, with D perhaps TRBD1 or TRBD2 (5 bases each). CDR3 length equals 16 residues. Germline CDR1 and CDR2: SGHDT and YYEEEE. The CDR3 protein is CASGRSITDRVGTRHF. In nucleotides, the CDR3 is TGTGCCAGCGGCCGTTCCATTACCGACAGAGTAGGGACCCGGCACTTC.

The CDR3: CASSPGTVRQGTQYF. CDR3 nucleotides: TGTGCCAGCAGCCCGGGGACAGTTAGGCAAGGGACGCAGTACTTC. The genes are TRBV11-2 and TRBJ2-5; 7 nucleotides agree with TRBD1. V lost 5 bases, J lost 11 bases, and 17 bases stayed unmatched. Germline-derived CDR1 and CDR2 are SGHAT and FQNNGV. The CDR3 is 15 residues long.